Following are 28 T cell receptor beta chains from one sample sequenced in a study of T-cell reconstitution after alpha-beta-depleted transplantation in children. Unique molecular identifiers were incorporated into the prepared TCRbeta library. TCRdb processed the PCR reads anew with MiXCR; each CDR3 protein has one entry. The table shows 420,000 or so distinct CDR3 sequences, with about 11% occurring only once. The source was PBMCs from the stem cell graft donor, collected from the stem cell graft. The receptor source for this set is a human donor who donated a stem cell graft to a child with acute myeloid leukemia.

The gene calls are TRBV6-2 or TRBV6-3 and TRBJ2-1, with D hard to call. Between the trimmed V and J ends, which lost 1 base and 10 bases, there was a span of 8 bases. Per germline, CDR1 MNHEY and CDR2 SVGEGT. The CDR3 has 12 residues. CDR3 DNA: TGTGCCAGCAGTTACTTCGGAAGGGAGCAGTTCTTC. As protein: CASSYFGREQFF.

This clonotype appeared many times. The chain combines TRBV7-9 with TRBJ2-7, with D unresolved. This CDR3 has 11 amino acids. V lost 3 bases and J 4 bases, leaving 4 bases between the germline ends. Germline assignment: CDR1 SEHNR and CDR2 FQNEAQ (reference sequence). The CDR3 spells CASSFQYEQYF. The CDR3 DNA sequence: TGTGCCAGCAGCTTCCAGTACGAGCAGTACTTC.

This clonotype was picked up many times. V gene TRBV20-1 combines with J gene TRBJ1-5, with D unresolved. The germline V gene encodes CDR1 DFQATT and CDR2 SNEGSKA (reference sequence). This CDR3 contains 12 residues. V was pared by 5 bases and J by 4 bases, with 9 bases between. The CDR3 nucleotides are TGCAGTGCTGGGCGGCAGAATCAGCCCCAGCATTTT. Translated, it gives CSAGRQNQPQHF.

This clonotype was seen repeatedly, ten times or more. The rearrangement links TRBV20-1 to TRBJ2-5, with D possibly called TRBD1 or TRBD2 (5 bases each). The CDR3 is 14 amino acids. The V end was cut by 6 bases, the J end by 2 bases, with 16 bases between. The germline V gene has CDR1 DFQATT and CDR2 SNEGSKA (reference sequence). The CDR3 bases are TGCAGTGCGCTGCCACCGGGACCACAAGAGACCCAGTACTTC. Translated, it gives CSALPPGPQETQYF.

This sequence joins TRBV11-2 and TRBJ2-7; possible D gene TRBD1, 6 bases. The CDR3 loop spans 15 amino acids. CDR1 is SGHAT and CDR2 is FQNNGV in the germline V gene. The germline V and J ends were trimmed by 5 bases and 3 bases, with 17 bases remaining between them. CDR3 protein: CASSRGTGNLYEQYV. For the CDR3, the DNA is TGTGCCAGCAGCCGAGGAACAGGGAACCTCTACGAGCAGTACGTC.

The chain combines TRBV7-9 with TRBJ2-7; a possible D gene is TRBD1 (5 bases). Germline CDR1 SEHNR, CDR2 FQNEAQ (reference sequence). The CDR3 is 12 amino acids. V dropped 3 bases and J dropped 5 bases, with 8 bases sitting between them. The CDR3 loop reads CASSFSGNEQYF. For the CDR3, the DNA is TGTGCCAGCAGCTTTTCAGGGAACGAGCAGTACTTC.

This clonotype was recorded a few times. The genes are TRBV20-1 and TRBJ2-2, with 14 bases fitting TRBD2. The length of the CDR3 is 15 residues. CDR1 and CDR2 from the germline V gene are DFQATT and SNEGSKA (reference sequence). Trimming removed 7 bases from V and 1 base from J; junction bases left unmatched: 2. The CDR3 nucleotides are TGCAGTGGGACTAGCGGGGGGCAGAACACCGGGGAGCTGTTTTTT. Its protein is CSGTSGGQNTGELFF.

The chain joins TRBV27 to TRBJ2-7; a possible D gene is TRBD1 (5 bases). The CDR3 loop spans 11 amino acids. Germline V CDR1 and CDR2: MNHEY, SMNVEV (reference sequence). V was trimmed by 8 bases and J by 4 bases, leaving 9 bases between them. CDR3 in DNA: TGTGCCAGCGGAACAGGATACGAGCAGTACGTC. It encodes CASGTGYEQYV.

V and J are TRBV7-6 and TRBJ1-1; D ambiguous. The CDR3 sequence is 13 residues long. V was pared by 3 bases and J by 6 bases, with 11 bases between. Germline CDR1 reads SGHVS; CDR2 reads FNYEAQ. CDR3 bases: TGTGCCAGCAGCTTTAGTAGCTTGGCTGAAGCTTTCTTT. Protein sequence: CASSFSSLAEAFF.

The V gene is TRBV10-3, the J gene TRBJ2-7, with D uncertain. Germline lookup yields CDR1 ENHRY and CDR2 SYGVKD. This CDR3 has 13 residues. V lost 4 bases to trimming and J lost 1 base, with 8 bases between them. The CDR3 loop reads CAISGIGSYEQYF. As DNA, the CDR3 is TGTGCCATCAGTGGGATTGGGTCCTACGAGCAGTACTTC.

In its sample, this clonotype was seen many times. This chain connects TRBV7-9 to TRBJ1-2, with D unclear. V was shortened by 1 base and J by 4 bases, with 10 bases between the two germline ends. The CDR3 runs 14 residues. In germline, CDR1 is SEHNR, CDR2 FQNEAQ (reference sequence). The CDR3 is CASSLGQSVYGYTF. The CDR3, as DNA: TGTGCCAGCAGCTTAGGCCAGAGTGTCTATGGCTACACCTTC. The variable domain in full, with the rest retrieved from reference TRBV7-9 and TRBJ1-2, is DTGVSQNPRHKITKRGQNVTFRCDPISEHNRLYWYRQTLGQGPEFLTYFQNEAQLEKSRLLSDRFSAERPKGSFSTLEIQRTEQGDSAMYLCASSLGQSVYGYTFGSGTRLTVV.

This clonotype was picked up many times. This CDR3 is CSVLRDGPYNEQFF. CDR3 DNA: TGCAGCGTCCTCCGGGACGGGCCCTACAATGAGCAGTTCTTC. The chain has TRBV29-1 and TRBJ2-1; either TRBD1 or TRBD2 may fit D (5 bases each). Germline loops: CDR1 SQVTM, CDR2 ANQGSEA. The CDR3 length is 14 residues. With 6 bases removed from V and 2 bases from J, the gap between germline ends came to 14 bases.

The rearrangement uses TRBV5-5 and TRBJ1-5; D may be TRBD1 (5 bases). V dropped 3 bases and J dropped 2 bases, with 12 bases sitting between them. This CDR3 comprises 15 residues. Germline V gives CDR1 SGHKS, CDR2 YYEKEE (reference sequence). The DNA for the CDR3 is TGTGCCAGCAGCTCCGCCTCGGGGCGCAATCAGCCCCAGCATTTT. This sequence encodes CASSSASGRNQPQHF.

A few counts support this clonotype. The chain recombines TRBV20-1 with TRBJ2-3; a possible D gene is TRBD2 (5 bases). The length of the CDR3 is 13 residues. Germline loops: CDR1 DFQATT, CDR2 SNEGSKA (reference sequence). The ends were cut back, 6 bases at V and 1 base at J, with 11 bases in the middle. The DNA for the CDR3 is TGCAGTGCCGGACTGGGCGGCACAGATACGCAGTATTTT. Its translation: CSAGLGGTDTQYF.

The J gene is TRBJ2-7, the V gene TRBV6-1; 10 nucleotides align to TRBD1. The CDR3 is made up of 15 amino acids. Per germline, CDR1 MNHNS and CDR2 SASEGT. V lost 6 bases to trimming and J lost 2 bases; unmatched junction nucleotides: 7. The CDR3 spells CASRTGTGAPYEQYF. For the CDR3, the DNA is TGTGCCAGCAGAACCGGGACAGGGGCCCCCTACGAGCAGTACTTC.

The V gene is TRBV7-6, the J gene TRBJ2-6; D is possibly TRBD1 (5 bases). The CDR3 covers 16 residues. The V end was cut by 3 bases, the J end by 4 bases, with 13 bases between. CDR1 is SGHVS and CDR2 is FNYEAQ in the germline V gene. DNA of the CDR3: TGTGCCAGCAGCTTGGCAGGGCTCAAAGGGGCCAACGTCCTGACTTTC. Its protein product is CASSLAGLKGANVLTF.

This clonotype was counted a single time. With a much larger clone just one base away, this may be a read error. This chain uses TRBV20-1 with TRBJ1-5, with TRBD1 matching over 12 bases. V shed 4 bases, J shed 7 bases, and the junction held 8 bases outside the gene matches. CDR3 length: 15 residues. The germline V gene encodes CDR1 DFQATT and CDR2 SNEGSKA (reference sequence). CDR3 loop: CSATGTGGLKQPQHF. CDR3 nucleotides: TGCAGTGCTACCGGGACAGGGGGCCTCAAGCAGCCCCAGCATTTT.

This clonotype was detected a few times. V usage is TRBV7-2 and J usage is TRBJ2-7; a weak D match, TRBD1 (5 bases). CDR3 size: 13 residues. Trimming left V 5 bases short and J 0 bases short, with 8 bases between. Germline V gene data show CDR1 as SGHTA and CDR2 as FQGNSA. DNA of the CDR3: TGTGCCAGCAGCGAGACAGCCTCCTACGAGCAGTACTTC. This gives the protein CASSETASYEQYF.

This clonotype has just a few counts. The chain recombines TRBV5-1 with TRBJ1-1; possibly TRBD1 for D (5 bases). Trimming removed 5 bases at V and 0 bases at J, with 14 bases between. The V gene's germline CDR1 is SGHRS and CDR2 YFSETQ. The CDR3 covers 15 residues. CDR3 region: CASSPKPGLNTEAFF. CDR3 DNA: TGCGCCAGCAGTCCTAAGCCGGGACTGAACACTGAAGCTTTCTTT.

This clonotype was recorded many times. The V call is TRBV4-1, the J call TRBJ2-5; possible D gene TRBD2, 5 bases. The CDR3 is 14 residues long. Trimming removed 1 base at V and 5 bases at J, with 11 bases between. In germline, CDR1 is MGHRA, CDR2 YSYEKL. CDR3 DNA sequence: TGCGCCAGCAGCCAAGCGGTACAGCGGGAGACCCAGTACTTC. Its protein product is CASSQAVQRETQYF.

This clonotype was detected a few times. As DNA, the CDR3 is TGCGCCAGCAGCTTGGCCGGGGGGACAGGGCGATACAATGAGCAGTTCTTC. It translates to CASSLAGGTGRYNEQFF. This chain uses TRBV5-1 with TRBJ2-1, with 9 nucleotides matching TRBD1. The CDR3 sequence is 17 residues long. The germline CDR1 and CDR2 sequences are SGHRS and YFSETQ. V trimming: 0 bases; J trimming: 4 bases; junction bases outside the gene matches: 8.

This clonotype came up many times. V and J are TRBV20-1 and TRBJ2-5, with 9 bases that match TRBD1. V shed 6 bases and J 3 bases; nucleotides not matched to a gene: 8. This CDR3 spans 14 amino acids. Looked up from germline, CDR1 is DFQATT and CDR2 is SNEGSKA (reference sequence). The chain's CDR3 is CSAKTGGHKETQYF. DNA for the CDR3: TGCAGTGCCAAGACAGGGGGGCATAAAGAGACCCAGTACTTC.

The chain joins TRBV15 to TRBJ2-1; perhaps TRBD2 as D (6 bases). Deletions cut 3 bases from V and 5 bases from J, with 11 bases between. CDR1 LNHNV and CDR2 YYDKDF come from the germline V gene (reference sequence). This CDR3 has 14 residues. CDR3 protein: CATSSPGGDNEQFF. Written as DNA, the CDR3 is TGTGCCACCAGCAGCCCCGGCGGGGACAATGAGCAGTTCTTC. The complete variable domain, with remaining parts taken from reference TRBV15 and TRBJ2-1, reads DAMVIQNPRYQVTQFGKPVTLSCSQTLNHNVMYWYQQKSSQAPKLLFHYYDKDFNNEADTPDNFQSRRPNTSFCFLDIRSPGLGDTAMYLCATSSPGGDNEQFFGPGTRLTVL.

The chain couples TRBV20-1 to TRBJ2-5, with D tentatively TRBD2 (5 bases). CDR1 and CDR2 (germline): DFQATT, SNEGSKA (reference sequence). The CDR3 is made up of 11 amino acids. The V gene lost 5 bases and the J gene lost 5 bases, with 9 bases spanning the gap. The CDR3, as DNA: TGCAGTGCTTACAGAGGGGAGACCCAGTACTTC. Translated: CSAYRGETQYF.

Only a few counts were recorded for this clonotype. A read error may produce the germline difference seen at one junction end. The V call is TRBV5-5, the J call TRBJ1-1; D uncertain. The CDR3 sequence is 15 residues long. CDR1 and CDR2 from the germline V gene are SGHKS and YYEKEE (reference sequence). The CDR3 spells CASSLAIQMKTEAFF. CDR3 DNA sequence: TGTGCCAGCAGCTTGGCCATACAGATGAAGACTGAAGCTTTCTTT.

This clonotype occurred many times. The chain couples TRBV20-1 to TRBJ2-3; D not resolved. Germline V lookup: CDR1 DFQATT, CDR2 SNEGSKA (reference sequence). This CDR3 has 15 residues. The V end lost 6 bases, the J end lost 0 bases, and 16 bases lay between the germline ends. The CDR3: CSADRRLGSTDTQYF. In DNA, the CDR3 is TGCAGTGCGGATCGCAGGCTAGGAAGCACAGATACGCAGTATTTT.

This clonotype was counted between two and nine times. The chain uses TRBV30 and TRBJ2-6; TRBD1 matches at 9 bases. The CDR3 totals 16 residues. Germline V CDR1 and CDR2: GTSNPN, SVGIG (reference sequence). The V segment lost 3 bases and the J segment 2 bases; nucleotides outside the gene matches: 5. The CDR3 reads CAWRDRDRAGANVLTF. The CDR3 DNA follows: TGTGCCTGGAGAGATAGGGACAGGGCTGGGGCCAACGTCCTGACTTTC.

The chain links TRBV5-1 to TRBJ2-3, with 12 nucleotides matching TRBD2. V lost 4 bases and J lost 1; bases outside the gene matches: 13. This CDR3 region has 19 residues. Germline V gives CDR1 SGHRS, CDR2 YFSETQ. The CDR3 is CASSPGLAGHPGGTDTQYF. In DNA form, the CDR3 reads TGCGCCAGCAGCCCCGGACTAGCGGGACATCCAGGGGGCACAGATACGCAGTATTTT.